A selection of T cell receptor beta chains follows, all from one sample in a study of OX40 agonist ivuxolimab in advanced cancers. Generated by immunoSEQ multiplex PCR, the TCRdb table keeps only in-frame clones and is missing some. The repertoire includes around 11,000 clones, approximately 80% of them detected once, and 13% to 15% sits in the top ten. The starting material was CD4+ or CD8+ T cells sorted from blood, obtained in a trial of the OX40 agonist ivuxolimab. The receptor set was obtained from an adult with an advanced solid tumor such as melanoma, head and neck, liver or kidney cancer. Each CDR3 is given with its conserved first and last residue. A D gene is named only where the DNA matches it firmly. Where a row states a size, it is once, few, many or the class of an expanded clone; other rows omit it.

j_call: TRBJ2-1; clone_size: -; d_call: TRBD2; v_call: TRBV9; cdr3_nt: TGTGCCAGCAGCACCCCCTCTCTCGACGGGGAGCGGGGGGGCGAGCAGTTCTTC; cdr3_aa: CASSTPSLDGERGGEQFF
j_call: TRBJ2-5; clone_size: -; d_call: -; v_call: TRBV7-2; cdr3_nt: TGTGCCAGCAACCTCCTGGACAGACTCCAAGAGACCCAGTACTTC; cdr3_aa: CASNLLDRLQETQYF
j_call: TRBJ1-1; clone_size: -; d_call: TRBD1; v_call: TRBV5-3; cdr3_nt: TGTGCCAGAAGCTTGGTCCTAGCTTCCCGCTTACAGGGGTGGGGCACTGAAGCTTTCTTT; cdr3_aa: CARSLVLASRLQGWGTEAFF
j_call: TRBJ1-2; clone_size: -; d_call: TRBD1; v_call: TRBV9; cdr3_nt: TGTGCCAGCAGCGGGACAGGGGCTAACTATGGCTACACCTTC; cdr3_aa: CASSGTGANYGYTF
j_call: TRBJ1-1; clone_size: -; d_call: -; v_call: TRBV7-9; cdr3_nt: TGTGCCAGCAGTTACAGAGGGGCCCGGGCTTTCTTT; cdr3_aa: CASSYRGARAFF
j_call: TRBJ1-1; clone_size: -; d_call: -; v_call: TRBV9; cdr3_nt: TGTGCCAGCAGCCATGATCCGGGACAAATGAACACTGAAGCTTTCTTT; cdr3_aa: CASSHDPGQMNTEAFF
j_call: TRBJ2-1; clone_size: -; d_call: -; v_call: TRBV6-1; cdr3_nt: TGTGCCAGCAGTCACCCGGGACCCATCTTC; cdr3_aa: CASSHPGPIF
j_call: TRBJ1-6; clone_size: -; d_call: -; v_call: TRBV10-2; cdr3_nt: TGCGCCAGTTGGTATGGGGGGAGTTCACCCCTCCACTTT; cdr3_aa: CASWYGGSSPLHF
j_call: TRBJ2-3; clone_size: -; d_call: -; v_call: TRBV27; cdr3_nt: TGTGCCAGCTGCTGTAGCAGGACAGATACGCAGTATTTT; cdr3_aa: CASCCSRTDTQYF
j_call: TRBJ2-1; clone_size: -; d_call: -; v_call: TRBV19; cdr3_nt: TGTGCCCCCGAAATAGGGCCGTTGTGGAATGAGCAGTTCTTC; cdr3_aa: CAPEIGPLWNEQFF
j_call: TRBJ2-3; clone_size: once; d_call: -; v_call: TRBV5-4; cdr3_nt: TGTGCCAGCAGCTTTGGGGGGACAGATACGCAGTATTTT; cdr3_aa: CASSFGGTDTQYF